This passage covers 23 T cell receptor beta chains from one sample sequenced in a study of T cells expressing NK-cell markers. TCRdb re-called the 5' RACE reads; every CDR3 protein appears as one record, without DNA. The sample holds roughly 430,000 distinct CDR3 sequences. The sequencing sample was made of blood T cells: a sorted CD56 or NKG2C T cell subset, CD4+ or CD8+ T cells, or bulk PBMC T cells (not recorded which). The receptor set was obtained from a woman aged 18-69 years in good health.

This chain connects TRBV4-2 to TRBJ2-3; TCRdb's assignment of TRBD2 cannot be checked, as there is no DNA. The CDR3 has 17 residues. Germline V gene sequence: CDR1 LGHNA, CDR2 YNFKEQ. CDR3 region: CASSQKILAIGTDTQYF.

V and J are TRBV28 and TRBJ1-5; TCRdb's D call, TRBD1, is unchecked because there is no DNA. The CDR3 is 12 amino acids. Germline lookup yields CDR1 MDHEN and CDR2 SYDVKM. The CDR3: CAAGTRNQPQHF.

The chain joins TRBV4-3 to TRBJ2-5; TCRdb gives TRBD1 as the D gene, but with no DNA this cannot be confirmed. The CDR3 has 15 amino acids. Germline assignment: CDR1 LGHNA and CDR2 YSLEER. The CDR3 loop reads CASSQDGRGQETQYF.

The chain recombines TRBV20-1 with TRBJ2-2; TCRdb gives TRBD1 as the D gene, but with no DNA this cannot be confirmed. The CDR3 is made up of 16 amino acids. Germline-derived CDR1 and CDR2 are DFQATT and SNEGSKA (reference sequence). CDR3 residues: CSASGTDFLRTGELFF.

The CDR3 protein is CASSLNSAAAYEQYF. The chain carries TRBV5-1 and TRBJ2-7. This CDR3 region has 15 residues. Germline CDR1 SGHRS, CDR2 YFSETQ.

The chain combines TRBV7-2 with TRBJ2-1; without DNA, the TCRdb call of TRBD2 cannot be checked. The germline V gene has CDR1 SGHTA and CDR2 FQGNSA. This CDR3 is 12 amino acids long. The CDR3: CASSPLATEQFF.

This CDR3 reads CASSSGSTEAFF. The chain links TRBV5-4 to TRBJ1-1. CDR1 is SGHNT, CDR2 YYREEE, per germline (reference sequence). The CDR3 runs 12 residues.

The V and J genes are TRBV19 and TRBJ2-5; TCRdb reports TRBD1, a call that lacks DNA to check it against. The CDR3 has 13 amino acids. The germline CDR1 and CDR2 sequences are LNHDA and SQIVND (reference sequence). The CDR3 sequence: CASSIIREETQYF.

The chain combines TRBV29-1 with TRBJ1-3. CDR3 length: 13 residues. Germline CDR1 reads SQVTM; CDR2 reads ANQGSEA. CDR3 sequence reads: CSVAHDSGNTIYF.

This chain connects TRBV4-2 to TRBJ2-3; the TCRdb D gene call, TRBD1, has no DNA to confirm it. This CDR3 has 11 residues. The germline V gene encodes CDR1 LGHNA and CDR2 YNFKEQ. The CDR3 reads CASSLYGGPYF.

This chain links TRBV6-1 with TRBJ2-3; TCRdb's D call of TRBD1 is untestable without DNA. The CDR3 runs 14 residues. Per the germline V gene, CDR1 is MNHNS and CDR2 is SASEGT. The CDR3 is CASSPTGLPDTQYF.

The rearrangement joins TRBV5-6 to TRBJ2-1; the TCRdb call, TRBD1, lacks DNA for checking. The germline gives CDR1 SGHDT, CDR2 YYEEEE. The length of the CDR3 is 15 residues. The CDR3 is CASSAGTAPYNEQFF.

This rearrangement joins TRBV18 to TRBJ1-1. The germline V gene encodes CDR1 KGHSH and CDR2 LQKENI. This CDR3 is built from 14 residues. The CDR3 loop is CASSPGIGREGPFF.

The genes are TRBV5-5 and TRBJ2-3. Looked up from germline, CDR1 is SGHKS and CDR2 is YYEKEE (reference sequence). The length of the CDR3 is 12 residues. This CDR3 is CASSLGQDTQYF.

The CDR3 sequence: CSVERAGNTEAFF. V gene TRBV29-1 combines with J gene TRBJ1-1. The CDR3 runs to 13 residues. Germline-derived CDR1 and CDR2 are SQVTM and ANQGSEA.

The chain has TRBV20-1 and TRBJ2-2; TCRdb proposes TRBD1, but this gene call is untestable without DNA. CDR3 length: 15 residues. The germline V gene encodes CDR1 DFQATT and CDR2 SNEGSKA (reference sequence). CDR3 region: CSARGAAENTGELFF.

The CDR3 here is CASSTLPMEGNTIYF. The chain uses TRBV19 and TRBJ1-3. Germline values: CDR1 LNHDA, CDR2 SQIVND (reference sequence). The CDR3 runs 15 residues.

The chain carries TRBV3-1 and TRBJ2-7; TCRdb returns TRBD1, unconfirmable since there is no DNA. The CDR3 extends over 14 amino acids. Germline V CDR1 and CDR2: LGHDT, YNNKEL (reference sequence). The CDR3 reads CASSQGGGTNEQYF.

This chain uses TRBV5-1 with TRBJ2-7. The V gene's germline CDR1 is SGHRS and CDR2 YFSETQ. The CDR3 is 11 residues long. This chain's CDR3 is CASSSSHEQYF.

This chain connects TRBV20-1 to TRBJ2-7; there is no DNA to check the TCRdb D call of TRBD2. The CDR3 totals 14 residues. CDR1 and CDR2 (germline): DFQATT, SNEGSKA (reference sequence). The CDR3 here is CSARGGLAGDEQYF.

The chain combines TRBV7-8 with TRBJ2-1; TCRdb outputs TRBD1, but without DNA this stays unchecked. Per germline, CDR1 SGHVS and CDR2 FQNEAQ. The CDR3 is made up of 15 amino acids. The CDR3 here is CASSLADRVHNEQFF.

This chain joins TRBV6-2 or TRBV6-3 and TRBJ1-5; the D gene TCRdb calls, TRBD1, cannot be checked with no DNA. Germline CDR1 is MNHEY and CDR2 is SVGEGT. The CDR3 consists of 15 residues. CDR3 loop: CASTPGTGDNQPQHF.

The V call is TRBV19, the J call TRBJ1-1; TCRdb designates TRBD1, a call that cannot be tested without DNA. CDR1 is LNHDA, CDR2 SQIVND, per germline (reference sequence). The length of the CDR3 is 13 residues. The CDR3 loop is CASSATGVTEAFF.